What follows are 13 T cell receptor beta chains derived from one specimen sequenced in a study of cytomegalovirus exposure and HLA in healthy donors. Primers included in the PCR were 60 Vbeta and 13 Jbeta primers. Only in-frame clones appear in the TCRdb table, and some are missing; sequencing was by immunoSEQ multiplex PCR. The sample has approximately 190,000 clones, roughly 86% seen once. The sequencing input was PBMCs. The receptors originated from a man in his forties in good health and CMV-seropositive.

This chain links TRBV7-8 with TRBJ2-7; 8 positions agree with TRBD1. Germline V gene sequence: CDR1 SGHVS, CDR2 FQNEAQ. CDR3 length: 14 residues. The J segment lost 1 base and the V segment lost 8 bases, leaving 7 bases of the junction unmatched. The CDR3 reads CASLKQGGSYEQYF. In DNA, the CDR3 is TGTGCCAGCCTAAAACAGGGGGGATCCTACGAGCAGTACTTC.

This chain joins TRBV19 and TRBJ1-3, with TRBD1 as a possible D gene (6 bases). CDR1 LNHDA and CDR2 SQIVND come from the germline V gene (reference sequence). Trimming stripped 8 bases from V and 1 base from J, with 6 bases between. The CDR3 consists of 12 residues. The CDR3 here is CASGTSGNTIYF. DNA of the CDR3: TGTGCCAGTGGGACATCTGGAAACACCATATATTTT.

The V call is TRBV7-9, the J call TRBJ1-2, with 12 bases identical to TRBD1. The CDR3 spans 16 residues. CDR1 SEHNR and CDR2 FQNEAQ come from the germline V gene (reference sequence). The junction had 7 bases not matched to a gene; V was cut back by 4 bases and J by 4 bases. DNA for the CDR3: TGTGCCAGCAGCTCCCCCGGGACAGGGGGCGTCTATGGCTACACCTTC. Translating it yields CASSSPGTGGVYGYTF.

Written as DNA, the CDR3 is TGTGCCAGCAGTTTCGGGACAGGGAACACTGAAGCTTTCTTT. Its translation is CASSFGTGNTEAFF. This sequence joins TRBV5-4 and TRBJ1-1; 8 nucleotides line up with TRBD1. CDR1 is SGHNT, CDR2 YYREEE, per germline (reference sequence). Trimming at V came to 5 bases and at J to 1 base, leaving 4 bases not matched to a gene. CDR3 length: 14 amino acids. Supplemented by reference TRBV5-4 and TRBJ1-1, the full variable domain reads ETGVTQSPTHLIKTRGQQVTLRCSSQSGHNTVSWYQQALGQGPQFIFQYYREEENGRGNFPPRFSGLQFPNYSSELNVNALELDDSALYLCASSFGTGNTEAFFGQGTRLTVV.

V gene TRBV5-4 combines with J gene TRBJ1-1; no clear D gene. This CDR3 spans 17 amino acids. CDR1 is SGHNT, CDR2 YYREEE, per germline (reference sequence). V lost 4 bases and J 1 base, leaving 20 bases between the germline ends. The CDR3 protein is CASSQDPQLSGNTEAFF. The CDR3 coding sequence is TGTGCCAGCAGCCAGGATCCCCAACTCTCAGGGAACACTGAAGCTTTCTTT.

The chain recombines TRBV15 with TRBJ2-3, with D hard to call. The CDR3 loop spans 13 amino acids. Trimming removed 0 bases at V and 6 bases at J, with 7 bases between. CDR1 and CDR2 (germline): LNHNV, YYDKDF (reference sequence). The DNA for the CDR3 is TGTGCCACCAGCAGAGAGATAGCCGATACGCAGTATTTT. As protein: CATSREIADTQYF.

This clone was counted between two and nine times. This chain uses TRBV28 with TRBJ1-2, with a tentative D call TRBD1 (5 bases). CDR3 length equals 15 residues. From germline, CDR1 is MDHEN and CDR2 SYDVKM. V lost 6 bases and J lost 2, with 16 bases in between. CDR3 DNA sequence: TGTGCCAGCAGCCTCCGAGGAGGGGCGAACTATGGCTACACCTTC. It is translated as CASSLRGGANYGYTF.

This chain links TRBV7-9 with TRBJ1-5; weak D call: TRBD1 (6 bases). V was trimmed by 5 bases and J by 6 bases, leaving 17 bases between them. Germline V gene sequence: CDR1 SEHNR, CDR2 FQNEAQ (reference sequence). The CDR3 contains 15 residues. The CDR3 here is CASSRGQSPGQPQHF. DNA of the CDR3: TGTGCCAGCAGCAGAGGACAGTCACCAGGTCAGCCCCAGCATTTT. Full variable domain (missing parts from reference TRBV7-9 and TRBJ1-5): DTGVSQNPRHKITKRGQNVTFRCDPISEHNRLYWYRQTLGQGPEFLTYFQNEAQLEKSRLLSDRFSAERPKGSFSTLEIQRTEQGDSAMYLCASSRGQSPGQPQHFGDGTRLSIL.

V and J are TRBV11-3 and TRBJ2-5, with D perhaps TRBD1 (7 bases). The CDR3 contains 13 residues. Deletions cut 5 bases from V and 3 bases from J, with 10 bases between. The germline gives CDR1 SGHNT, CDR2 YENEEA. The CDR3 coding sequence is TGTGCCAGCAGCGCGGGGACAGAAGAGACCCAGTACTTC. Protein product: CASSAGTEETQYF.

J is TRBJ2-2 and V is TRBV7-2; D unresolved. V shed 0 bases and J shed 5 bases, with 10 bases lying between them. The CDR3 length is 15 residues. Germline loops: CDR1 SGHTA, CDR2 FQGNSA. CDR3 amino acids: CASSLAGAGTGELFF. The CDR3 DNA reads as TGTGCCAGCAGCTTAGCCGGAGCCGGAACCGGGGAGCTGTTTTTT.

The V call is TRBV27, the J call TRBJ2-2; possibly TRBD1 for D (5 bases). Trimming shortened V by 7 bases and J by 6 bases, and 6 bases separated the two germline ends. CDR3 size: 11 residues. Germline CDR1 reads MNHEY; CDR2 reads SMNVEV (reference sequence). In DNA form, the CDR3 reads TGTGCCAGCATAGGGGCCGGGGAGCTGTTTTTT. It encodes CASIGAGELFF.

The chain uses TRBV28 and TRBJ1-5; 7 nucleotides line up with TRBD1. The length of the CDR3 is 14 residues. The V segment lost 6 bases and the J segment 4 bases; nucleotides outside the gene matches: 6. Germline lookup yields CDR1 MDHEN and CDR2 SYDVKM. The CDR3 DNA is TGTGCCAGCAGGGTCCCAGGGGGAAATCAGCCCCAGCATTTT. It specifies CASRVPGGNQPQHF.

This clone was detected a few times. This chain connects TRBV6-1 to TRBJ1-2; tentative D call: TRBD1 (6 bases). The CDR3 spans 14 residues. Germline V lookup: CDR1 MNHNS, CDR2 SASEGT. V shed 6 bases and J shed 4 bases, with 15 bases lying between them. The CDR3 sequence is CASRLDRTTYGYTF. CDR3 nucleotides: TGTGCCAGCAGACTCGACAGGACCACCTATGGCTACACCTTC.